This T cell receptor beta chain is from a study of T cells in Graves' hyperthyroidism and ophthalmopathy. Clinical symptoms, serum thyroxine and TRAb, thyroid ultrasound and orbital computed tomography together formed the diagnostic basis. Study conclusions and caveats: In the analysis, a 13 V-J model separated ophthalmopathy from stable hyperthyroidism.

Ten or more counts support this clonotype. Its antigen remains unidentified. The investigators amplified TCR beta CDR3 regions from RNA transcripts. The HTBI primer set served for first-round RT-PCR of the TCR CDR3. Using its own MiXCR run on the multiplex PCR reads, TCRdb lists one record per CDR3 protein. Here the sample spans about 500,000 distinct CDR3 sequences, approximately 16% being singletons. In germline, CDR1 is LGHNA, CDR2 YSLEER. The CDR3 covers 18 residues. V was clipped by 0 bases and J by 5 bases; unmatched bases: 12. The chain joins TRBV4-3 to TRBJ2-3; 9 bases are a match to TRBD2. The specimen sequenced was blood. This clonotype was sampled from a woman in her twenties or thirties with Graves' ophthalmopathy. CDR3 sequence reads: CASSQDGIAGDRGDTQYF. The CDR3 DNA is TGCGCCAGCAGCCAAGATGGAATAGCGGGAGATAGGGGAGATACGCAGTATTTT.